This passage covers 14 T cell receptor beta chains from one sample sequenced in a study of graft-versus-host responses after intestinal transplantation. The method was immunoSEQ multiplex PCR; TCRdb's version includes in-frame clones alone and lacks a portion of them. There are 96,000 or so clones in the sample; roughly nine tenths occur only once, and around 0.17% lies in the top ten. These receptors' antigens are unknown. Source: unstimulated CD4+ T cells sorted from spleen or lymph node cells, taken before intestinal transplant. These TCRs come from a human donor who received an intestinal transplant.

The rearrangement uses TRBV5-4 and TRBJ2-5, with 13 bases that match TRBD2. The V segment lost 6 bases and the J segment 2 bases; nucleotides outside the gene matches: 4. Germline V CDR1 and CDR2: SGHNT, YYREEE (reference sequence). The CDR3 is 15 residues long. The CDR3 loop is CASTTSGRAQETQYF. CDR3 DNA: TGTGCCAGCACAACTAGCGGGAGGGCTCAAGAGACCCAGTACTTC.

The sample holds one count of this clone. The CDR3 spells CASSFFGDRGFYEQYF. The DNA of the CDR3 is TGTGCCAGCAGCTTTTTCGGGGACAGGGGGTTCTACGAGCAGTACTTC. The rearrangement joins TRBV5-6 to TRBJ2-7; 11 bases match TRBD1. Losses at the gene ends were 2 bases for V and 3 bases for J; bases not matched to a gene: 7. The CDR3 consists of 16 residues. The germline V gene has CDR1 SGHDT and CDR2 YYEEEE.

CDR3 amino acids: CASSFRLAGDEQYF. CDR3 in DNA: TGTGCCAGCAGCTTTCGACTAGCGGGAGACGAGCAGTACTTC. The chain is built from TRBV5-6 and TRBJ2-7; 12 bases agree with TRBD2. Germline CDR1 is SGHDT and CDR2 is YYEEEE. The CDR3 contains 14 residues. Unmatched junction bases numbered 2, after V lost 2 bases and J lost 5 bases. Complete variable domain (other parts from reference TRBV5-6 and TRBJ2-7): DAGVTQSPTHLIKTRGQQVTLRCSPKSGHDTVSWYQQALGQGPQFIFQYYEEEERQRGNFPDRFSGHQFPNYSSELNVNALLLGDSALYLCASSFRLAGDEQYFGPGTRLTVT.

The CDR3 bases are TGTGCCAGCAGCTTAGCGCCCGCGAGGACAGGGAATTTCTATGGCTACACCTTC. Translated: CASSLAPARTGNFYGYTF. The chain employs TRBV7-8 and TRBJ1-2; 8 positions match TRBD1. CDR1 is SGHVS and CDR2 is FQNEAQ in the germline V gene. Losses at the gene ends were 0 bases for V and 4 bases for J; bases not matched to a gene: 13. The CDR3 runs to 18 residues.

V gene TRBV7-9 combines with J gene TRBJ2-1; 7 bases are shared with TRBD2. This CDR3 has 15 residues. The V gene's germline CDR1 is SEHNR and CDR2 FQNEAQ (reference sequence). The J segment lost 12 bases and the V segment lost 4 bases, leaving 15 bases of the junction unmatched. The CDR3 sequence: CASSSKRDTIVGQFF. Here the CDR3 DNA reads TGTGCCAGCAGCTCCAAGCGGGATACCATAGTGGGGCAGTTCTTC.

The chain carries TRBV6-5 and TRBJ1-6; D possibly corresponds to TRBD1 (6 bases). Trimming removed 7 bases at V and 7 bases at J, with 17 bases between. CDR3 size: 15 residues. Germline V CDR1 and CDR2: MNHEY, SVGAGI. The CDR3 DNA follows: TGTGCCAGCACCCGGGGGGGGGCTCGGAATTCACCCCTCCACTTT. Translated, it gives CASTRGGARNSPLHF.

This rearrangement joins TRBV5-6 to TRBJ1-2, with D perhaps matching TRBD1 (5 bases). Germline assignment: CDR1 SGHDT and CDR2 YYEEEE. This CDR3 is 14 amino acids long. Between the trimmed V and J ends, which lost 0 bases and 8 bases, there was a span of 14 bases. CDR3 region: CASSLDQGAGGYTF. The CDR3, as DNA: TGTGCCAGCAGCTTGGACCAGGGTGCGGGAGGCTACACCTTC.

The chain carries TRBV4-3 and TRBJ1-1; D unresolved. The CDR3 runs 16 residues. Looked up from germline, CDR1 is LGHNA and CDR2 is YSLEER. Trimming pared 2 bases from V and 3 bases from J, leaving 16 bases between. CDR3 protein: CASSQKLTSGDTEAFF. The CDR3 DNA sequence: TGCGCCAGCAGCCAAAAGCTCACGAGCGGGGACACTGAAGCTTTCTTT.

The chain recombines TRBV6-1 with TRBJ2-7, with unresolved D. This CDR3 has 12 residues. Germline assignment: CDR1 MNHNS and CDR2 SASEGT. Trimming stripped 8 bases from V and 5 bases from J, with 13 bases between. CDR3 loop: CASGRSPHEQYF. The CDR3 nucleotides are TGTGCCAGCGGAAGGAGTCCTCACGAGCAGTACTTC.

The chain links TRBV30 to TRBJ2-1; tentatively, D is TRBD2 (5 bases). V lost 0 bases and J lost 0, with 12 bases in between. The CDR3 sequence is 16 residues long. Germline CDR1 GTSNPN, CDR2 SVGIG (reference sequence). The CDR3 protein is CAWSVGGSYSYNEQFF. CDR3 bases: TGTGCCTGGAGTGTGGGCGGGTCCTACTCCTACAATGAGCAGTTCTTC.

The V gene is TRBV11-1, the J gene TRBJ1-6, with 7 bases aligning to TRBD1. Per the germline V gene, CDR1 is SGHAT and CDR2 is FQDESV (reference sequence). The CDR3 is made up of 15 amino acids. The J segment lost 7 bases and the V segment lost 5 bases, leaving 8 bases of the junction unmatched. CDR3 bases: TGTGCCAGCAGCAGAACCAGGGGGAGAAATTCACCCCTCCACTTT. Protein sequence: CASSRTRGRNSPLHF.

V and J are TRBV6-5 and TRBJ1-1; a weak D match, TRBD1 (5 bases). The CDR3 spans 16 residues. The V and J ends lost 2 bases and 4 bases respectively, with 17 bases between them. CDR1 MNHEY and CDR2 SVGAGI come from the germline V gene. The CDR3 spells CASSYLYVGGLTEAFF. DNA of the CDR3: TGTGCCAGCAGTTACCTTTACGTCGGGGGTCTCACTGAAGCTTTCTTT.

The chain joins TRBV2 to TRBJ1-2, with D uncertain. There are 12 residues in the CDR3. The germline CDR1 and CDR2 sequences are SNHLY and FYNNEI. Trimming stripped 7 bases from V and 8 bases from J, with 14 bases between. The CDR3 spells CASMSGSRGYTF. Written as DNA, the CDR3 is TGTGCCAGCATGTCAGGCAGCAGGGGCTACACCTTC.

The genes are TRBV9 and TRBJ1-2; D uncertain. Between the trimmed V and J ends, which lost 3 bases and 0 bases, there was a span of 12 bases. The CDR3 length is 15 residues. Germline V gene data show CDR1 as SGDLS and CDR2 as YYNGEE. As DNA, the CDR3 is TGTGCCAGCAGCGGAAACTCCGTTGCTAACTATGGCTACACCTTC. Translating gives CASSGNSVANYGYTF.